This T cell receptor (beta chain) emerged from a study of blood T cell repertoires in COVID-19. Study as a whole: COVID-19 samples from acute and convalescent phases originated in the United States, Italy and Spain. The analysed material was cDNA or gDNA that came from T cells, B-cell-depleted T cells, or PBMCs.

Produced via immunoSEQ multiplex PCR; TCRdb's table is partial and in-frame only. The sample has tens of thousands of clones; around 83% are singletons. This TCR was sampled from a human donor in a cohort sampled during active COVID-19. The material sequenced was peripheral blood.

Here the CDR3 reads CASSPWDRGGGQPQHF. DNA for the CDR3: TGTGCCAGCAGTCCTTGGGACAGGGGAGGAGGGCAGCCCCAGCATTTT. The chain employs TRBV28 and TRBJ1-5, with 10 positions matching TRBD1. The J segment lost 7 bases and the V segment lost 5 bases, leaving 11 bases of the junction unmatched. The germline gives CDR1 MDHEN, CDR2 SYDVKM. The CDR3 contains 16 residues.